This T cell receptor (beta chain) was profiled in a study of T cells in Graves' hyperthyroidism and ophthalmopathy. V lost 5 bases and J lost 0; bases outside the gene matches: 4. The CDR3 runs 14 residues. The germline V gene encodes CDR1 DFQATT and CDR2 SNEGSKA (reference sequence). Ten or more counts support this clonotype. From RNA transcripts, TCR beta CDR3 regions were amplified. In the first-round RT-PCR of the TCR CDR3, the HTBI primer set was used. From the multiplex PCR reads, TCRdb called clonotypes with MiXCR, one entry per CDR3 protein. Seen here are 540,000 or so distinct CDR3 sequences, around a sixth observed once, and the top ten hold less than 9.5%.

Sequenced: blood. The chain couples TRBV20-1 to TRBJ2-7; 10 nucleotides agree with TRBD2. The sequence derives from a woman aged 25 to 45 with Graves' hyperthyroidism. In DNA, the CDR3 is TGCAGTGCTCCCGCTAGCGGGAGCTCCTACGAGCAGTACTTC. It encodes CSAPASGSSYEQYF.